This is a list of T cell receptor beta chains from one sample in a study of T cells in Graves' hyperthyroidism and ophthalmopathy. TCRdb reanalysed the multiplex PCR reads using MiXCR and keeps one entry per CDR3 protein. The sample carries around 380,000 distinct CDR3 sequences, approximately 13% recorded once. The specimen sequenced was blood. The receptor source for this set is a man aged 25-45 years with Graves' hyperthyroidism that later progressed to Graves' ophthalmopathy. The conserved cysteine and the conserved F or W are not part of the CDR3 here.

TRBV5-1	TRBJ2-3	ASSFGATTDTQY
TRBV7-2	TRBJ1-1	ASRPTRQVRGEAF
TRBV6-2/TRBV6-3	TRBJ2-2	ASSDFGAGETGELF
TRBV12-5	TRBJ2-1	ASGLPRGGAGGHSEQF
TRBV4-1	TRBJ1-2	ASSQDGGFDYGYT
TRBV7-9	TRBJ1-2	ASSLGGGRDGYT
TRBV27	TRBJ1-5	ASSPGRISNQPQH
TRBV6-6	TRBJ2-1	ASSYSVRTSGYNEQF
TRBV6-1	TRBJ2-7	ASSLLPGQLYEQY
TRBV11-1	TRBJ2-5	ASSYKGTSGTQY
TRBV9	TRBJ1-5	ASSVAHPHQPQH
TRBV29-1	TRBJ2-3	SVAETPDTQY
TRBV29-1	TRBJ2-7	SVQGAPNEQY
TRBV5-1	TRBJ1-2	ASSLAQVDGYT
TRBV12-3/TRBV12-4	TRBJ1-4	ASSPQGSNEKLF
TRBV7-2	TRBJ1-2	ASSLARGGGYGYT
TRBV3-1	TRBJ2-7	ASSQPGQGTYEQY
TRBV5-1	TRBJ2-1	ASSRARAGGKGNEQF